This T cell receptor beta chain stems from a study of shared clonotypes between healthy human individuals. Overall study: Each donor contributed plates that comprised three CD4 naive, three CD4 memory, two CD8 naive and one CD8 memory.

Clones were sequenced by immunoSEQ multiplex PCR, and TCRdb holds only the in-frame ones, with some missing. The sample shows 300,000 to 350,000 clones, about 70% of them seen only once. With V trimmed by 5 bases and J by 7 bases, 14 bases remained unmatched. This CDR3 contains 16 residues. Germline V gives CDR1 SGHAT, CDR2 FQNNGV. CD4+ cells were split into CD45RA+ naive and CD45RA-negative memory subsets. This clonotype originated in a man aged 30 to 39 in good health. The chain carries TRBV11-2 and TRBJ2-1; 7 nucleotides line up with TRBD2. The sample taken for sequencing was memory CD4+ T cells sorted from blood. The subset here: CD45RA-negative fraction. The CDR3 sequence is CASSPPRLAPGNEQFF. The CDR3, as DNA: TGTGCCAGCAGCCCCCCCCGACTAGCCCCGGGGAATGAGCAGTTCTTC. Looking up the rest from reference TRBV11-2 and TRBJ2-1 gives the full variable domain: EAGVAQSPRYKIIEKRQSVAFWCNPISGHATLYWYQQILGQGPKLLIQFQNNGVVDDSQLPKDRFSAERLKGVDSTLKIQPAKLEDSAVYLCASSPPRLAPGNEQFFGPGTRLTVL.